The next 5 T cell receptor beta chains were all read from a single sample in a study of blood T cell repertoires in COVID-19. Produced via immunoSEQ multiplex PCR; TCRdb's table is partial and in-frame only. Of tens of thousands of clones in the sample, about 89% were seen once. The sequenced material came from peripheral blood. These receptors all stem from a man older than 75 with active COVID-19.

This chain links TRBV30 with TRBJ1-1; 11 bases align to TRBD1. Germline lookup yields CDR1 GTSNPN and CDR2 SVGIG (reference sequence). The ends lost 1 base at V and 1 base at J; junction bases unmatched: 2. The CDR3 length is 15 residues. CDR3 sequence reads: CAWSGGTGGNTEAFF. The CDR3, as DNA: TGTGCCTGGAGTGGGGGGACAGGGGGGAACACTGAAGCTTTCTTT.

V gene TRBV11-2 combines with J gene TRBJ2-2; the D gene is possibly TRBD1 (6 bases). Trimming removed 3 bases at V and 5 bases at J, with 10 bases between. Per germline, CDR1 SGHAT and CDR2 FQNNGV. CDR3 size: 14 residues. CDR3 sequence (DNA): TGTGCCAGCAGCTTTTTACAGGGAACCGGGGAGCTGTTTTTT. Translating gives CASSFLQGTGELFF. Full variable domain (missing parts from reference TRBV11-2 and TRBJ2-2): EAGVAQSPRYKIIEKRQSVAFWCNPISGHATLYWYQQILGQGPKLLIQFQNNGVVDDSQLPKDRFSAERLKGVDSTLKIQPAKLEDSAVYLCASSFLQGTGELFFGEGSRLTVL.

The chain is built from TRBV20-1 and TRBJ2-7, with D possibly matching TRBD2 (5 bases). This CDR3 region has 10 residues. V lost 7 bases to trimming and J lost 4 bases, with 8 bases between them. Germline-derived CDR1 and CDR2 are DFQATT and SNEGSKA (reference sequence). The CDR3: CSGGPYEQYF. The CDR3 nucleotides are TGCAGTGGAGGGCCTTACGAGCAGTACTTC.

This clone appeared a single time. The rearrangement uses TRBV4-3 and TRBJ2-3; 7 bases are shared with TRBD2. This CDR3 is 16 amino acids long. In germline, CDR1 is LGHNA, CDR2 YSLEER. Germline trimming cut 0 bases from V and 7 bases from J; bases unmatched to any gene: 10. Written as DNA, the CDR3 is TGCGCCAGCAGCCAAGATCACGGCGGGAGTCTGTATACGCAGTATTTT. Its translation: CASSQDHGGSLYTQYF.

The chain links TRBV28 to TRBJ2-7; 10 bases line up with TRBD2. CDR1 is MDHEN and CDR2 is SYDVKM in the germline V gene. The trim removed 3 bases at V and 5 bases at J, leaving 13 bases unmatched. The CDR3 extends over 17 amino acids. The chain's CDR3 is CASSFRGLGLAIHEQYF. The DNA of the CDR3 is TGTGCCAGCAGTTTCAGGGGGCTGGGACTAGCGATCCACGAGCAGTACTTC.